Listed here are 20 T cell receptor beta chains from one sample, sequenced in a study of cytomegalovirus exposure and HLA in healthy donors. The PCR used 60 Vbeta and 13 Jbeta primers. Profiling relied on immunoSEQ multiplex PCR, and the TCRdb table lists in-frame clones only, not all of them. The repertoire has under 200,000 clones, roughly 80% of them found once; the top ten carry 4.5% to 6%. The sequenced sample consisted of PBMCs. All receptors derive from a man aged 40-50 years in good health and CMV-seronegative.

This chain connects TRBV9 to TRBJ1-1; weak D call: TRBD1 (5 bases). From germline, CDR1 is SGDLS and CDR2 YYNGEE. The CDR3 sequence is 14 residues long. Between the trimmed V and J ends, which lost 3 bases and 3 bases, there was a span of 12 bases. Written as DNA, the CDR3 is TGTGCCAGCAGCGACAGGCTGGGCGACACTGAAGCTTTCTTT. Its translation is CASSDRLGDTEAFF.

CDR3 in DNA: TGTGCCAGCAGCTTGGGTGTGACTAGCTTTCGGTACGAGCAGTACTTC. Its protein product is CASSLGVTSFRYEQYF. The V and J genes are TRBV5-6 and TRBJ2-5; TRBD2 matches at 7 bases. The end of the DNA is better explained by TRBJ2-7, so the J call may be wrong. From germline, CDR1 is SGHDT and CDR2 YYEEEE. This CDR3 contains 16 residues.

This rearrangement joins TRBV11-2 to TRBJ2-1, with 11 nucleotides matching TRBD2. The trim removed 4 bases at V and 7 bases at J, leaving 9 bases unmatched. The CDR3 loop spans 16 amino acids. Germline-derived CDR1 and CDR2 are SGHAT and FQNNGV. The CDR3 nucleotides are TGTGCCAGCAGCTCCCTGCTAGCGGGAGGTGGAAATGAGCAGTTCTTC. Encoded protein: CASSSLLAGGGNEQFF.

The chain recombines TRBV7-2 with TRBJ1-5; D call uncertain. Looked up from germline, CDR1 is SGHTA and CDR2 is FQGNSA. There are 12 residues in the CDR3. Trimming left V 5 bases short and J 6 bases short, with 8 bases between. CDR3 nucleotides: TGTGCCAGCAGCGCACGCGGTCAGCCCCAGCATTTT. This codes for CASSARGQPQHF.

The chain uses TRBV5-5 and TRBJ2-1; D is ambiguous. CDR1 is SGHKS, CDR2 YYEKEE, per germline (reference sequence). CDR3 length: 16 residues. Trimming took off 2 bases at V and 6 bases at J, with 18 bases between the two ends. The CDR3 here is CASSLRNLEYANEQFF. As DNA, the CDR3 is TGTGCCAGCAGCTTAAGGAACCTAGAGTATGCCAATGAGCAGTTCTTC.

The chain couples TRBV6-6 to TRBJ2-7; tentatively, D is TRBD1 (6 bases). The V gene lost 8 bases and the J gene lost 3 bases, with 14 bases spanning the gap. The germline gives CDR1 MNHNY, CDR2 SVGAGI (reference sequence). CDR3 length: 13 residues. The CDR3 reads CASVLGGSYEQYF. The CDR3 DNA follows: TGTGCCAGCGTGCTAGGGGGAAGCTACGAGCAGTACTTC.

The chain has TRBV12-5 and TRBJ2-7; 16 nucleotides agree with TRBD2. Germline CDR1 is LGHNT and CDR2 is FRNRAP. V gave up 6 bases and J gave up 7 bases; unmatched junction bases: 6. The CDR3 spans 15 residues. The CDR3 nucleotides are TGTGCTAGTGGACCGGGACTAGCGGGGGGGCGTGAGCAGTACTTC. Translating gives CASGPGLAGGREQYF.

The genes are TRBV7-2 and TRBJ1-1, with D perhaps TRBD1 (5 bases). Deletions cut 1 base from V and 4 bases from J, with 10 bases between. Per germline, CDR1 SGHTA and CDR2 FQGNSA. The CDR3 loop spans 14 amino acids. The DNA for the CDR3 is TGTGCCAGCAGCTTAGTTGGGGCTGGCACTGAAGCTTTCTTT. This sequence encodes CASSLVGAGTEAFF.

V gene TRBV9 combines with J gene TRBJ2-1; 11 bases agree with TRBD2. This CDR3 has 15 amino acids. The V gene end was trimmed by 1 base and the J gene end by 4 bases; junction bases not matched to a gene: 1. Germline V CDR1 and CDR2: SGDLS, YYNGEE. The CDR3 reads CASSVTSGGYNEQFF. The CDR3 DNA follows: TGTGCCAGCAGCGTAACTAGCGGGGGTTACAATGAGCAGTTCTTC.

This clone came up a few times. The chain is built from TRBV18 and TRBJ2-7; D possibly corresponds to TRBD1 (5 bases). V was trimmed by 6 bases and J by 3 bases, leaving 15 bases between them. Germline loops: CDR1 KGHSH, CDR2 LQKENI. The CDR3 is made up of 14 amino acids. DNA of the CDR3: TGTGCCAGCTCGCAAAGCAGGGCTCACTACGAGCAGTACTTC. It yields the protein CASSQSRAHYEQYF.

The rearrangement uses TRBV7-2 and TRBJ2-5; 8 bases are shared with TRBD2. Trimming at V came to 4 bases and at J to 5 bases, leaving 15 bases not matched to a gene. Per the germline V gene, CDR1 is SGHTA and CDR2 is FQGNSA. CDR3 length equals 17 residues. CDR3 in DNA: TGTGCCAGCAGCTACTGGGGCGGGGGGATGCCCCGGGAGACCCAGTACTTC. Translation: CASSYWGGGMPRETQYF.

V is TRBV4-3 and J is TRBJ2-5; D might be TRBD2 (5 bases). The end of the DNA is better explained by TRBJ2-7, so the J call may be wrong. The CDR3 has 15 amino acids. CDR1 is LGHNA and CDR2 is YSLEER in the germline V gene. The CDR3 loop reads CASSQFEGSSYEQYF. CDR3 sequence (DNA): TGCGCCAGCAGCCAGTTTGAAGGGAGCTCCTACGAGCAGTACTTC.

This chain connects TRBV19 to TRBJ2-7; TRBD1 matches 10 bases. Germline V gene lookup returns CDR1 LNHDA and CDR2 SQIVND (reference sequence). The CDR3 has 15 residues. J lost 4 bases, V lost 6 bases, and 9 bases had no gene match. CDR3 region: CASRSGTGATYEQYF. The DNA for the CDR3 is TGTGCCAGTAGATCGGGGACAGGGGCAACATACGAGCAGTACTTC.

This clone appeared a single time. The chain joins TRBV6-5 to TRBJ2-7; 8 nucleotides agree with TRBD1. J was trimmed by 3 bases and V by 6 bases; bases with no gene match: 7. CDR1 MNHEY and CDR2 SVGAGI come from the germline V gene. The CDR3 runs to 14 residues. The CDR3: CASSLRTGNYEQYF. CDR3 coding DNA: TGTGCCAGCAGCCTCCGGACAGGGAACTACGAGCAGTACTTC.

The rearrangement links TRBV5-4 to TRBJ2-1; TRBD1 matches 10 bases. The CDR3 is made up of 13 amino acids. Looked up from germline, CDR1 is SGHNT and CDR2 is YYREEE (reference sequence). Trimming cost V 3 bases and J 7 bases; bases outside gene matches: 1. CDR3 residues: CASSWGQGNEQFF. In DNA form, the CDR3 reads TGTGCCAGCAGCTGGGGACAGGGGAATGAGCAGTTCTTC.

The rearrangement uses TRBV6-1 and TRBJ2-7; the match to TRBD1 covers 10 bases. This CDR3 has 15 amino acids. Germline CDR1 MNHNS, CDR2 SASEGT. V was pared by 7 bases and J by 0 bases, with 6 bases of the junction left unmatched. CDR3 amino acids: CASKPGQGSSYEQYF. Here the CDR3 DNA reads TGTGCCAGCAAACCGGGACAGGGGTCCTCCTACGAGCAGTACTTC.

The chain employs TRBV19 and TRBJ2-1; TRBD2 matches 9 bases. The V gene's germline CDR1 is LNHDA and CDR2 SQIVND (reference sequence). V lost 2 bases, J lost 0 bases, and 8 bases stayed unmatched. The CDR3 has 18 amino acids. CDR3: CASSIYSSGESSYNEQFF. For the CDR3, the DNA is TGTGCCAGTAGTATATACTCTAGCGGGGAAAGCTCCTACAATGAGCAGTTCTTC.

The V call is TRBV27, the J call TRBJ1-6; a possible D gene is TRBD1 (5 bases). Trimming stripped 2 bases from V and 3 bases from J, with 8 bases between. From germline, CDR1 is MNHEY and CDR2 SMNVEV (reference sequence). This CDR3 is 15 amino acids long. CDR3 loop: CASSLGGDYNSPLHF. The CDR3 nucleotides read TGTGCCAGCAGTTTAGGGGGGGACTATAATTCACCCCTCCACTTT.

The rearrangement links TRBV4-3 to TRBJ2-7, with D possibly being TRBD1 (5 bases). Per germline, CDR1 LGHNA and CDR2 YSLEER. V was trimmed by 0 bases and J by 3 bases, leaving 15 bases between them. The CDR3 contains 16 residues. CDR3 sequence: CASSQDYNRRIYEQYF. The DNA of the CDR3 is TGCGCCAGCAGCCAAGATTATAACAGGCGCATCTACGAGCAGTACTTC.

The V gene is TRBV4-3, the J gene TRBJ2-2; possibly TRBD1 for D (8 bases). Trimming took 4 bases from V and 5 from J, leaving 20 bases between them. The CDR3 is made up of 17 amino acids. Germline assignment: CDR1 LGHNA and CDR2 YSLEER. CDR3 loop: CASSPYLDRGGTGELFF. CDR3 coding DNA: TGCGCCAGCAGCCCATACCTAGACAGGGGAGGGACCGGGGAGCTGTTTTTT.